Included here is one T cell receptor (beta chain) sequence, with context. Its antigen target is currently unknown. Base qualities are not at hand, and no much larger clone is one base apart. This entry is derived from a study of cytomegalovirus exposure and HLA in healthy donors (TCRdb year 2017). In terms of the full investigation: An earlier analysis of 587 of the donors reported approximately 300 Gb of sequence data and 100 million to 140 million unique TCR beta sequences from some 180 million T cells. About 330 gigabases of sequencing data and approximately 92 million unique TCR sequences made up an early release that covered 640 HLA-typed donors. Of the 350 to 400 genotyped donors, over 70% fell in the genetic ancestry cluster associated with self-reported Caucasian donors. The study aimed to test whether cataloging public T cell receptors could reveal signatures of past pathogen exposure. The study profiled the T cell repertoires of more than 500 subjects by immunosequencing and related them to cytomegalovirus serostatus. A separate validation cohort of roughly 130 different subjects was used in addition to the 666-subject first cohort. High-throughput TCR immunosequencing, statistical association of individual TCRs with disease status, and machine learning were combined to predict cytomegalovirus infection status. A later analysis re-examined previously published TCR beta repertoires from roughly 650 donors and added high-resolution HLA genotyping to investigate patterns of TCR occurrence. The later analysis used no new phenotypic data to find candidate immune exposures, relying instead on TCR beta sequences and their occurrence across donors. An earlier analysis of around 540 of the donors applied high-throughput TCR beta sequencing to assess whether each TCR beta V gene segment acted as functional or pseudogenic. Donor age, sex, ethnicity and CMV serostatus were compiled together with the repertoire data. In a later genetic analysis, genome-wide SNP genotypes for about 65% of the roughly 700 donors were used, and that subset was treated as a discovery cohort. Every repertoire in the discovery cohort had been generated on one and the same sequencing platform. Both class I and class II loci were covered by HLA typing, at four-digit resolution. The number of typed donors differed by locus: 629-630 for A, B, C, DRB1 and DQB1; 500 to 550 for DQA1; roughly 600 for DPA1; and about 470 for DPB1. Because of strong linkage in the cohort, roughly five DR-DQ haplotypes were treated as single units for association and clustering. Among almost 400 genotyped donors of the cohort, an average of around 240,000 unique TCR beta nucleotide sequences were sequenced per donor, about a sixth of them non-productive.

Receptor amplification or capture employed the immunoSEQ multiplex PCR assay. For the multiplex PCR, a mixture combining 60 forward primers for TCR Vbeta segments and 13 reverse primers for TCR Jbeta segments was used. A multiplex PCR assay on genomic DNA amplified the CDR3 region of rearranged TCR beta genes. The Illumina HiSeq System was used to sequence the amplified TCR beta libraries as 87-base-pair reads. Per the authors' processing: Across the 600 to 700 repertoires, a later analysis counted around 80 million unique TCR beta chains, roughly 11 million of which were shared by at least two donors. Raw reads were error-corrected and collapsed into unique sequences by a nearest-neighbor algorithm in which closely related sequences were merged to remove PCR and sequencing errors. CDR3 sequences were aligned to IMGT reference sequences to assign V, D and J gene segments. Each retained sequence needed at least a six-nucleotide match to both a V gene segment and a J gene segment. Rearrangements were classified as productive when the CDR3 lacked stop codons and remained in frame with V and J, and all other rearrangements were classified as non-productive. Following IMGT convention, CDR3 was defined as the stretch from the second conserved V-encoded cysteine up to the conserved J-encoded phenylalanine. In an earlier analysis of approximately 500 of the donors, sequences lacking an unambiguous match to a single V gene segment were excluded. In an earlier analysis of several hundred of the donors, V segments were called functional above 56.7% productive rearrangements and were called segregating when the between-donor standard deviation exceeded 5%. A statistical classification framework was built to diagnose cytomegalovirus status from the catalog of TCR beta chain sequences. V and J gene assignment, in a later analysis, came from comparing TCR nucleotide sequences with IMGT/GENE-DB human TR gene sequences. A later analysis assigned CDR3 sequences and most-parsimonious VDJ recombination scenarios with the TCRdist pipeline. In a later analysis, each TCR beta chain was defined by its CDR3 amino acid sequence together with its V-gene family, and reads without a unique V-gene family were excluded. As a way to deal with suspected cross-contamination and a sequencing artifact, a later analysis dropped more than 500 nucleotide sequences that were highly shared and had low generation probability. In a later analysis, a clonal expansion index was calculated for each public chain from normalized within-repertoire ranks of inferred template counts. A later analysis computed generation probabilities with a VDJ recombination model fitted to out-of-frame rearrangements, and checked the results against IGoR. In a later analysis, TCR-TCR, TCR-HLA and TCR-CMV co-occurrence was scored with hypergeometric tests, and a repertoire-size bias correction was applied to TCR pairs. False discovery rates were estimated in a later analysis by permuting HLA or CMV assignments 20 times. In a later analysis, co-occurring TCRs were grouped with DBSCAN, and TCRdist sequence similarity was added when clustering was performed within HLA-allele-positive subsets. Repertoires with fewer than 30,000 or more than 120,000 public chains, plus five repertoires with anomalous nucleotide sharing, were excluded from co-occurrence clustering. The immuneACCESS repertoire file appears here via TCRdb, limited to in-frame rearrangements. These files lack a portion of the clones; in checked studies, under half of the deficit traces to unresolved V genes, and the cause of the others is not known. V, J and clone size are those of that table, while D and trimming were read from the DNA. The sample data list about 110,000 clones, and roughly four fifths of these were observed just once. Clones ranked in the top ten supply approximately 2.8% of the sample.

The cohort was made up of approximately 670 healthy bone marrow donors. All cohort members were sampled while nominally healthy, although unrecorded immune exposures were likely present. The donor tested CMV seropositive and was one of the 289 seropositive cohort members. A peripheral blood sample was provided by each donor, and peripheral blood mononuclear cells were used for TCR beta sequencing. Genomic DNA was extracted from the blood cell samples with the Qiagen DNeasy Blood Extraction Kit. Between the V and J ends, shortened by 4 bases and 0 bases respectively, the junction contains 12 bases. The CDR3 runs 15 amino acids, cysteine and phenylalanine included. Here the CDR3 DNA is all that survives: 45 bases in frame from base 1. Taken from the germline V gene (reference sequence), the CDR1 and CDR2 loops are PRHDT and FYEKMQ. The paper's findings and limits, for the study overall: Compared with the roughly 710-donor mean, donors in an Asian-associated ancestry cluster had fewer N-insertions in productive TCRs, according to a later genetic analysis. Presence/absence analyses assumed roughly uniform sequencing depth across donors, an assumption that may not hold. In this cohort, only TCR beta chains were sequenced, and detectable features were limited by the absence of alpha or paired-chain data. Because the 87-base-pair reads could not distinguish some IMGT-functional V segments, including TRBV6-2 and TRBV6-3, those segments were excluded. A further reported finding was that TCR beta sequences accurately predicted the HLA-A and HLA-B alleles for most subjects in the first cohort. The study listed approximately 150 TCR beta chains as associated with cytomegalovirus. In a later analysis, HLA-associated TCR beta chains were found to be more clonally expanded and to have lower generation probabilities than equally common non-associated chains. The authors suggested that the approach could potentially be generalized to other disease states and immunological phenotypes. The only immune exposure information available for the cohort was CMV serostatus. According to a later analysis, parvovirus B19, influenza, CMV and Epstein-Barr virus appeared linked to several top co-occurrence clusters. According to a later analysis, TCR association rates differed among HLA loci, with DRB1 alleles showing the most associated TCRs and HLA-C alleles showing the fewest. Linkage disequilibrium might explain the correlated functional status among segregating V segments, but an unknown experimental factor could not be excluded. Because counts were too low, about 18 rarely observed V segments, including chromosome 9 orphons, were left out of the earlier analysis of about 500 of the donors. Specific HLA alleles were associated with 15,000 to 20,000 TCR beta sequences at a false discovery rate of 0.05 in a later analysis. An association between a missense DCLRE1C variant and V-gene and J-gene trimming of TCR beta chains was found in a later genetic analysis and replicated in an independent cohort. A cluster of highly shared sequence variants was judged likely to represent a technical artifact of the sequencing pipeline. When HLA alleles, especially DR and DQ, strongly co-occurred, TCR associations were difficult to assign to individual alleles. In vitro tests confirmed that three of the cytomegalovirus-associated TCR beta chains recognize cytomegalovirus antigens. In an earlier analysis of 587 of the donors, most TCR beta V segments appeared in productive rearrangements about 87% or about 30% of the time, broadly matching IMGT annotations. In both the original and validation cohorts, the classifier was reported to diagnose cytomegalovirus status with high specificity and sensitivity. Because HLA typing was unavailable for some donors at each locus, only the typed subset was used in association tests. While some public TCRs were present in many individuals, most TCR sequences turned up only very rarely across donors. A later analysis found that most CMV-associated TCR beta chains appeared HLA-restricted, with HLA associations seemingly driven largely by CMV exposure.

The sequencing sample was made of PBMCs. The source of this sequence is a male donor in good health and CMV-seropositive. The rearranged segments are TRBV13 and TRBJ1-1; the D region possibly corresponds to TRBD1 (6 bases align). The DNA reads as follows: TGTGCCAGCAGCTCCAAGGACAGAATGAACACTGAAGCTTTCTTT. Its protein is CASSSKDRMNTEAFF.